This is a list of T cell receptor beta chains from one sample in a study of CD8 T cells in Susac syndrome. A single record per CDR3 protein comes from TCRdb applying MiXCR to the immunoSEQ multiplex PCR reads. The repertoire holds some 200,000 distinct CDR3 sequences, with about 95% as singletons. Sequenced: CD4+ T cells from PBMCs. These receptors came from a human donor with multiple sclerosis. Each CDR3 is given with its conserved first and last residue.

>TRBV12-3/TRBV12-4|TRBJ1-1
CASSSRTGLDTEAFF
>TRBV7-9|TRBJ2-5
CASKDGSGSQETQYF
>TRBV2|TRBJ2-7
CASSTVYEQYF
>TRBV30|TRBJ2-3
CAWSHRGPDTQYF
>TRBV13|TRBJ1-2
CASSLPGGGYGYTF
>TRBV12-3/TRBV12-4|TRBJ2-3
CASTLNTRGTDTQYF
>TRBV30|TRBJ1-1
CAWSGERGNTEAFF
>TRBV5-1|TRBJ1-5
CASSFGTQPQHF
>TRBV4-1|TRBJ2-3
CASSPRRGLATDTQYF
>TRBV29-1|TRBJ1-2
CSVGEHGQGNYGYTF
>TRBV5-1|TRBJ2-7
CASSSTDRYEQYF
>TRBV3-1|TRBJ2-1
CASSPAVAGKNEQFF
>TRBV29-1|TRBJ2-7
CSAGTGEQYF
>TRBV29-1|TRBJ1-2
CSVEEGGIYGYTF
>TRBV27|TRBJ2-4
CASSLGLAGGPAKNIQYF
>TRBV27|TRBJ2-3
CASSLRGSTDTQYF
>TRBV5-4|TRBJ1-2
CASSLELADIYGYTF
>TRBV3-1|TRBJ2-4
CASSPPFAKVENIQYF
>TRBV29-1|TRBJ2-1
CSAGTGTYSEQFF
>TRBV20-1|TRBJ2-5
CSLDRGQETQYF
>TRBV20-1|TRBJ2-5
CSARDPFMEWSQETQYF
>TRBV30|TRBJ2-4
CAWTIDREGKNIQYF
>TRBV18|TRBJ1-2
CASSYEGRYYGYTF
>TRBV6-6|TRBJ1-5
CASSHVEPQHF
>TRBV3-1|TRBJ2-1
CASSQADSRRFF
>TRBV15|TRBJ1-2
CATSRVAGLGYTF
>TRBV24-1|TRBJ1-2
CATSDSSDGHGYTF
>TRBV5-6|TRBJ2-3
CASRGQGSQDTQYF
>TRBV5-1|TRBJ1-5
CASSLDVGVSQPQHF
>TRBV20-1|TRBJ1-2
CSARERVYGYTF
>TRBV20-1|TRBJ1-1
CSARGGASRTEAFF
>TRBV19|TRBJ2-1
CASSIRLAANEQFF
>TRBV29-1|TRBJ2-7
CSVVAAWSSYEQYF
>TRBV11-3|TRBJ2-2
CASSQGNGELFF
>TRBV6-1|TRBJ1-2
CATQRGRDGYTF
>TRBV29-1|TRBJ2-3
CSVPHGGGTVTDTQYF
>TRBV12-5|TRBJ2-7
CASGATGPSLEQYF
>TRBV13|TRBJ1-2
CASSAGDRGYGYTF
>TRBV29-1|TRBJ2-3
CSVPSEVGTDTQYF
>TRBV5-1|TRBJ1-1
CASSFMNTEAFF
>TRBV29-1|TRBJ2-1
CSVASGSPYNEQFF
>TRBV12-3/TRBV12-4|TRBJ2-5
CASSSVQGETQYF